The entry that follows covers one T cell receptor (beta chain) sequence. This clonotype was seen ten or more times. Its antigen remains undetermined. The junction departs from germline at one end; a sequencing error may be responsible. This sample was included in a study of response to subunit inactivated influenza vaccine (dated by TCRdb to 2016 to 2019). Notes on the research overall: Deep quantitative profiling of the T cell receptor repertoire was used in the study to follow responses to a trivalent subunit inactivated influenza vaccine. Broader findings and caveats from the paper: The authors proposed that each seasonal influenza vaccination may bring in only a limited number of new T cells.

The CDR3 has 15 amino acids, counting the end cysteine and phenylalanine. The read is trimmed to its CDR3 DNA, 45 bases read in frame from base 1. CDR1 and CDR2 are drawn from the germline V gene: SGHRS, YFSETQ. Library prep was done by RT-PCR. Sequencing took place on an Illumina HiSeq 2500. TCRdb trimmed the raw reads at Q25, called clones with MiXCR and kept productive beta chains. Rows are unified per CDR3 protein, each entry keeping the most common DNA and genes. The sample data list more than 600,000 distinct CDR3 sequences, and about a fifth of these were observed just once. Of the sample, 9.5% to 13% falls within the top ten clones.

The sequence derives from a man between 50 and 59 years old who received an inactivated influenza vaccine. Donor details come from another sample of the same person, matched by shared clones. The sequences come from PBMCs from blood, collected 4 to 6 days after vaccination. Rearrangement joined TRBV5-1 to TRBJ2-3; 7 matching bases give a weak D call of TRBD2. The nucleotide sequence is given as TGTGCCAGCAGCCTTGGGGGGGGCAGCACAGATACGCAGTATTTT. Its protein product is CASSLGGGSTDTQYF.